A single T cell receptor (beta chain) is shown here with its context. Its target is not known. V shed 5 bases and J 7 bases; nucleotides not matched to a gene: 5. The CDR3 spans 14 residues. The germline V gene encodes CDR1 MNHEY and CDR2 SMNVEV (reference sequence). Profiled with immunoSEQ multiplex PCR; TCRdb holds only in-frame clones, not every one. The sample shows 2 million to 2.5 million clones, 90% to 97% of them seen only once. The data derive from a study of shared clonotypes between healthy human individuals. Overall study context: The study drew on two women and three men aged 18 to 49 as donors.

Study findings and constraints: Larger richness was generally estimated for naive than memory subsets.

The rearrangement links TRBV27 to TRBJ1-6, with TRBD1 matching 7 bases. The receptor's source is a man aged 18-30 years in good health. Sample: naive CD4+ T cells sorted from blood. Subset described: CD45RA+ positively selected. DNA for the CDR3: TGTGCCAGCAGTGTTTACAGGGGCAATTCACCCCTCCACTTT. Amino acids: CASSVYRGNSPLHF.